A single sample gave rise to the 29 T cell receptor beta chains below, sequenced in a study of cytotoxic CD8 clonotypes in ibrutinib-treated CLL (TCRdb year 2021). Taken with the paper, the label for time point translates to: 12 months on ibrutinib. The library was obtained by the immunoSEQ multiplex PCR assay. This immuneACCESS table, as held by TCRdb, lists in-frame sequences with V and J called but not all clones. Of the missing ones, under half trace to an unresolved V gene in checked studies; the others have no known cause. Recorded for this sample are about 140,000 clones; 60% to 80% of them occurred a single time. Of the sample, about 29% is held by the ten largest clones. The sequencing here drew on PBMCs, taken after 12 months of ibrutinib treatment. The receptors shown here come from a human donor with chronic lymphocytic leukemia.

This sequence joins TRBV5-1 and TRBJ2-3; the D call may be TRBD1 or TRBD2 (5 bases each). Germline V gives CDR1 SGHRS, CDR2 YFSETQ. V was clipped by 0 bases and J by 1 base, with 12 bases between them. The CDR3 is 16 amino acids. CDR3 amino acids: CASSLGGYRGTDTQYF. The CDR3, as DNA: TGCGCCAGCAGCTTGGGGGGGTATAGAGGCACAGATACGCAGTATTTT.

This chain uses TRBV18 with TRBJ1-1; D ambiguous. The CDR3 is 13 residues long. With 6 bases removed from V and 0 bases from J, the gap between germline ends came to 8 bases. CDR1 and CDR2 from the germline V gene are KGHSH and LQKENI. The CDR3 nucleotides read TGTGCCAGCTCCGAGGGCATGAACACTGAAGCTTTCTTT. It specifies CASSEGMNTEAFF.

The CDR3 is CASSQAQGRGYTF. The CDR3 DNA reads as TGCGCCAGCAGCCAAGCGCAGGGGCGTGGCTACACCTTC. The chain links TRBV4-1 to TRBJ1-2, with a weak D call TRBD1 (6 bases). The CDR3 is made up of 13 amino acids. Germline V gene lookup returns CDR1 MGHRA and CDR2 YSYEKL. Deletions cut 1 base from V and 7 bases from J, with 10 bases between.

The chain is built from TRBV19 and TRBJ1-2; the D gene is possibly TRBD1 (6 bases). Per the germline V gene, CDR1 is LNHDA and CDR2 is SQIVND (reference sequence). The CDR3 is made up of 14 amino acids. V lost 2 bases to trimming and J lost 2 bases, with 9 bases between them. CDR3 coding DNA: TGTGCCAGTAGTATATTCGGGGGCAACTATGGCTACACCTTC. This codes for CASSIFGGNYGYTF.

The rearrangement uses TRBV7-6 and TRBJ2-1, with D possibly being TRBD2 (6 bases). This CDR3 has 17 residues. Trimming took off 1 base at V and 4 bases at J, with 17 bases between the two ends. Germline assignment: CDR1 SGHVS and CDR2 FNYEAQ. CDR3 sequence (DNA): TGTGCCAGCAGCTTAGTGGTGGGAACGGGACTTTACAATGAGCAGTTCTTC. This gives the protein CASSLVVGTGLYNEQFF.

The rearrangement uses TRBV12-5 and TRBJ1-1, with D possibly matching TRBD1 (5 bases). The CDR3 has 12 amino acids. The germline CDR1 and CDR2 sequences are LGHNT and FRNRAP. V lost 5 bases, J lost 11 bases, and 15 bases lay in between. The CDR3 protein is CASGLWGFGAFF. CDR3 bases: TGTGCTAGTGGTCTCTGGGGGTTTGGCGCTTTCTTT.

The chain is built from TRBV5-1 and TRBJ1-5; 12 positions match TRBD1. Germline CDR1 and CDR2: SGHRS and YFSETQ. Trimming removed 1 base from V and 5 bases from J; junction bases left unmatched: 7. The CDR3 has 17 amino acids. CDR3 residues: CASSLQGQGAGDQPQHF. In DNA, the CDR3 is TGCGCCAGCAGCTTGCAGGGACAGGGGGCAGGAGATCAGCCCCAGCATTTT.

In its sample, this clone ranks as medium-sized (0.01 to 0.1%). The chain combines TRBV6-5 with TRBJ1-4; possibly TRBD1 for D (6 bases). Trimming stripped 6 bases from V and 5 bases from J, with 13 bases between. This CDR3 has 14 amino acids. CDR1 and CDR2 from the germline V gene are MNHEY and SVGAGI. In nucleotides, the CDR3 is TGTGCCAGCAGCCTCGGACAGAAGAATGAAAAACTGTTTTTT. Translation gives CASSLGQKNEKLFF.

The chain has TRBV4-2 and TRBJ1-3; no clear D. V was trimmed by 0 bases and J by 7 bases, leaving 16 bases between them. Germline-derived CDR1 and CDR2 are LGHNA and YNFKEQ. The CDR3 sequence is 16 residues long. The CDR3 coding sequence is TGTGCCAGCAGCCAAGAGGCCCAGGAGGTTCGGAACACCATATATTTT. Translating it yields CASSQEAQEVRNTIYF.

V gene TRBV9 combines with J gene TRBJ1-2; D is uncertain. CDR1 and CDR2 (germline): SGDLS, YYNGEE. This CDR3 has 14 residues. V shed 3 bases and J shed 4 bases, with 13 bases lying between them. The CDR3 coding sequence is TGTGCCAGCAGCGCGGAACATTCAGTCTATGGCTACACCTTC. This encodes CASSAEHSVYGYTF.

The rearrangement links TRBV2 to TRBJ1-1; D unclear. This CDR3 is 15 amino acids long. Germline CDR1 SNHLY, CDR2 FYNNEI. V was trimmed by 2 bases and J by 10 bases, leaving 20 bases between them. The CDR3 sequence: CASSELGQSSLGAFF. DNA for the CDR3: TGTGCCAGCAGTGAATTAGGGCAGTCTTCCCTCGGAGCTTTCTTT.

A remark on this clone: The junction departs from germline at one end; a sequencing error may be responsible. The chain links TRBV6-1 to TRBJ2-1; TRBD1 aligns across 7 bases. Germline CDR1 is MNHNS and CDR2 is SASEGT. The CDR3 covers 16 residues. CDR3 in amino acids: CASSQAGTDTYNEQFF. The CDR3 DNA is TGTGCCAGCAGTCAAGCCGGGACAGATACATACAATGAGCAGTTCTTC.

This chain connects TRBV15 to TRBJ2-4; no clear D gene. Germline CDR1 is LNHNV and CDR2 is YYDKDF (reference sequence). The V end lost 0 bases, the J end lost 8 bases, and 11 bases lay between the germline ends. The CDR3 totals 14 residues. The CDR3, as DNA: TGTGCCACCAGCAGAGACAGGACCAGGTACATTCAGTACTTC. The encoded protein is CATSRDRTRYIQYF. Looking up the rest from reference TRBV15 and TRBJ2-4 gives the full variable domain: DAMVIQNPRYQVTQFGKPVTLSCSQTLNHNVMYWYQQKSSQAPKLLFHYYDKDFNNEADTPDNFQSRRPNTSFCFLDIRSPGLGDTAMYLCATSRDRTRYIQYFGAGTRLSVL.

The CDR3 nucleotides read TGTGCCAGCAGCTTGAACGGCATCGATGAGCAGTTCTTC. Protein product: CASSLNGIDEQFF. The rearrangement links TRBV5-6 to TRBJ2-1; D gene unclear. In germline, CDR1 is SGHDT, CDR2 YYEEEE. The CDR3 runs 13 residues. V lost 1 base to trimming and J lost 8 bases, with 10 bases between them.

The V and J genes are TRBV5-1 and TRBJ2-2, with a tentative D call TRBD1 (6 bases). Germline CDR1 reads SGHRS; CDR2 reads YFSETQ. This CDR3 comprises 17 residues. V lost 2 bases to trimming and J lost 0 bases, with 14 bases between them. The CDR3 reads CASSFLPDRSNTGELFF. The DNA of the CDR3 is TGCGCCAGCAGCTTCCTCCCTGACAGGTCGAACACCGGGGAGCTGTTTTTT.

The rearrangement uses TRBV18 and TRBJ1-4; D is uncertain. The V end was cut by 3 bases, the J end by 2 bases, with 10 bases between. This CDR3 is 15 amino acids long. The germline CDR1 and CDR2 sequences are KGHSH and LQKENI. CDR3 amino acids: CASSPGRATNEKLFF. The CDR3 DNA sequence: TGTGCCAGCTCACCTGGACGAGCGACTAATGAAAAACTGTTTTTT. Full variable domain (outside the CDR3, taken from reference TRBV18 and TRBJ1-4): NAGVMQNPRHLVRRRGQEARLRCSPMKGHSHVYWYRQLPEEGLKFMVYLQKENIIDESGMPKERFSAEFPKEGPSILRIQQVVRGDSAAYFCASSPGRATNEKLFFGSGTQLSVL.

J is TRBJ1-2 and V is TRBV19; D gene ambiguous. The CDR3 has 11 residues. Trimming stripped 5 bases from V and 8 bases from J, with 9 bases between. Germline V lookup: CDR1 LNHDA, CDR2 SQIVND (reference sequence). DNA of the CDR3: TGTGCCAGTAGTTCCGGGAGGGGCTACACCTTC. It specifies CASSSGRGYTF.

The CDR3 sequence: CAAIGNTEAFF. In nucleotides, the CDR3 is TGTGCCGCCATCGGGAACACTGAAGCTTTCTTT. This chain joins TRBV6-5 and TRBJ1-1; D ambiguous. The CDR3 spans 11 residues. V lost 11 bases, J lost 1 base, and 8 bases lay in between. Germline CDR1 and CDR2: MNHEY and SVGAGI.

J is TRBJ1-1 and V is TRBV6-5; TRBD1 might be the D (6 bases). The germline V and J ends were trimmed by 6 bases and 6 bases, with 20 bases remaining between them. CDR1 is MNHEY, CDR2 SVGAGI, per germline. The CDR3 runs to 15 residues. In DNA, the CDR3 is TGTGCCAGCAGCTACACACAGGGAGGATACGCTGAAGCTTTCTTT. Protein: CASSYTQGGYAEAFF.

The chain employs TRBV6-1 and TRBJ1-6, with D uncertain. The CDR3 runs 15 residues. The V and J ends lost 7 bases and 6 bases respectively, with 16 bases between them. The germline gives CDR1 MNHNS, CDR2 SASEGT. The CDR3 sequence: CASITIPGSNSPLHF. Here the CDR3 DNA reads TGTGCCAGCATTACTATACCTGGGAGTAATTCACCCCTCCACTTT.

Of note for this clone: A much bigger clone sits one base away, suggesting this may be a read error. CDR3: CASIRNRGLAGYNEQFF. The DNA for the CDR3 is TGTGCCAGCATCCGGAACAGGGGACTAGCGGGGTACAATGAGCAGTTCTTC. The chain is built from TRBV2 and TRBJ2-1; 13 positions match TRBD2. The CDR3 covers 17 residues. J gave up 4 bases and V 7 bases, and 10 bases lay outside the gene matches. Looked up from germline, CDR1 is SNHLY and CDR2 is FYNNEI.

The gene calls are TRBV7-2 and TRBJ2-1; D gene ambiguous. This CDR3 has 18 amino acids. Germline loops: CDR1 SGHTA, CDR2 FQGNSA. The V and J ends lost 3 bases and 2 bases respectively, with 20 bases between them. The CDR3 here is CASSFYLVFAHTYNEQFF. CDR3 coding DNA: TGTGCCAGCAGCTTTTACTTAGTTTTTGCGCATACCTACAATGAGCAGTTCTTC.

This clone was detected a few times. V usage is TRBV5-1 and J usage is TRBJ2-5; 13 nucleotides align to TRBD2. Germline trimming cut 0 bases from V and 5 bases from J; bases unmatched to any gene: 4. The CDR3 runs 16 residues. Germline CDR1 and CDR2: SGHRS and YFSETQ. CDR3 sequence (DNA): TGCGCCAGCAGCTTGGCCGGGACTAGCGGGATGGAGACCCAGTACTTC. Its protein is CASSLAGTSGMETQYF.

The chain is built from TRBV19 and TRBJ1-2, with D uncertain. There are 13 residues in the CDR3. Germline V gene data show CDR1 as LNHDA and CDR2 as SQIVND (reference sequence). V lost 7 bases to trimming and J lost 6 bases, with 15 bases between them. In DNA, the CDR3 is TGTGCCAGTAAGAGGCAGGCCCCTGATGGCTACACCTTC. Translation: CASKRQAPDGYTF.

This chain joins TRBV28 and TRBJ1-6; TRBD1 might be the D (6 bases). The V end lost 5 bases, the J end lost 3 bases, and 11 bases lay between the germline ends. The CDR3 has 15 residues. Germline CDR1 MDHEN, CDR2 SYDVKM. Written as DNA, the CDR3 is TGTGCCAGCAGTCTCGAAGGGGGCTATAATTCACCCCTCCACTTT. Protein sequence: CASSLEGGYNSPLHF.

The chain uses TRBV29-1 and TRBJ1-1; weak D call: TRBD1 (5 bases). The CDR3 extends over 11 amino acids. The V and J ends lost 8 bases and 5 bases respectively, with 12 bases between them. The germline V gene has CDR1 SQVTM and CDR2 ANQGSEA. This CDR3 is CSSRDGTEAFF. DNA for the CDR3: TGCAGCTCCCGGGACGGTACTGAAGCTTTCTTT.

This chain connects TRBV6-5 to TRBJ2-7; D is undetermined. Germline V gene sequence: CDR1 MNHEY, CDR2 SVGAGI. The CDR3 is made up of 11 amino acids. Trimming shortened V by 5 bases and J by 4 bases, and 6 bases separated the two germline ends. This chain's CDR3 is CASSEAYEQYF. CDR3 nucleotide sequence: TGTGCCAGCAGTGAAGCATACGAGCAGTACTTC.

V and J are TRBV7-3 and TRBJ1-3, with TRBD1 matching over 7 bases. Germline assignment: CDR1 SGHTA and CDR2 FQGTGA. The CDR3 covers 14 residues. V shed 5 bases and J 4 bases; nucleotides not matched to a gene: 5. The CDR3 DNA sequence: TGTGCCAGCAGCCCACAGGGGACAGGAAACACCATATATTTT. Its protein product is CASSPQGTGNTIYF.

CDR3 amino acids: CASSPGGLETQYF. DNA for the CDR3: TGTGCCAGCAGCCCAGGGGGCCTAGAGACCCAGTACTTC. The chain uses TRBV7-8 and TRBJ2-5; TRBD1 matches at 8 bases. With 5 bases clipped from V and 4 bases from J, the junction kept 3 bases outside the gene matches. Germline assignment: CDR1 SGHVS and CDR2 FQNEAQ. The CDR3 contains 13 residues.